A single sample is the source of the 16 T cell receptor beta chains below, sequenced in a study of control samples from healthy donors and cancer patients. Method: immunoSEQ multiplex PCR; TCRdb's copy keeps in-frame clones and lacks some. The table includes 110,000 to 150,000 clones, under 90% detected once. Sequenced sample: blood. These receptors all stem from a man aged 25-45 years in good health.

The chain couples TRBV6-1 to TRBJ1-2; TRBD1 might be the D (6 bases). The CDR3 runs 13 residues. The germline V gene has CDR1 MNHNS and CDR2 SASEGT. V shed 1 base and J shed 7 bases, with 10 bases lying between them. The CDR3 DNA sequence: TGTGCCAGCAGTGAAGAAGGAGGGGGTGGCTACACCTTC. It specifies CASSEEGGGGYTF.

The chain joins TRBV5-1 to TRBJ2-2; the D gene is possibly TRBD1 (6 bases). Germline CDR1 and CDR2: SGHRS and YFSETQ. This CDR3 region has 15 residues. Trimming took 1 base from V and 7 from J, leaving 14 bases between them. This CDR3 reads CASSLLPGEYGELFF. As DNA, the CDR3 is TGCGCCAGCAGCTTGTTGCCAGGGGAATACGGGGAGCTGTTTTTT.

V is TRBV19 and J is TRBJ1-1; 7 bases are a match to TRBD1. Trimming at V came to 10 bases and at J to 2 bases, leaving 4 bases not matched to a gene. Germline CDR1 reads LNHDA; CDR2 reads SQIVND (reference sequence). The CDR3 loop spans 12 amino acids. The CDR3 nucleotides are TGTGCCATTCAGGGGGTAAACACTGAAGCTTTCTTT. It translates to CAIQGVNTEAFF.

The CDR3 is CASSPRRVTSTDTQYF. DNA of the CDR3: TGTGCCAGCAGCCCCCGGAGGGTAACTAGCACAGATACGCAGTATTTT. The V and J genes are TRBV7-2 and TRBJ2-3; a weak D match, TRBD2 (6 bases). The CDR3 consists of 16 residues. V lost 5 bases and J lost 0, with 15 bases in between. The germline gives CDR1 SGHTA, CDR2 FQGNSA.

The V call is TRBV4-2, the J call TRBJ1-2; D may be TRBD1 (5 bases). The CDR3 sequence is 14 residues long. Trimming left V 4 bases short and J 3 bases short, with 12 bases between. CDR1 and CDR2 from the germline V gene are LGHNA and YNFKEQ. CDR3 amino acids: CASSRGRSDYGYTF. The CDR3 DNA follows: TGTGCCAGCAGCCGGGGACGGTCGGACTATGGCTACACCTTC.

The chain joins TRBV5-1 to TRBJ2-5; 7 bases are a match to TRBD1. CDR3 size: 15 residues. V gave up 4 bases and J gave up 1 base; unmatched junction bases: 7. The V gene's germline CDR1 is SGHRS and CDR2 YFSETQ. The CDR3 DNA sequence: TGCGCCAGCAGCACTGGGACAGTACTCCAAGAGACCCAGTACTTC. Its protein is CASSTGTVLQETQYF.

This sequence joins TRBV5-4 and TRBJ2-7; 7 nucleotides line up with TRBD1. V was clipped by 1 base and J by 3 bases; unmatched bases: 7. CDR3 length equals 15 residues. Germline CDR1 reads SGHNT; CDR2 reads YYREEE (reference sequence). This chain's CDR3 is CASSLTGARIYEQYF. The CDR3, as DNA: TGTGCCAGCAGCTTGACAGGGGCCCGAATCTACGAGCAGTACTTC.

Points on this clone: The junction does not match germline at one end; this may be a read error. This chain connects TRBV4-1 to TRBJ1-1, with 7 bases that match TRBD1. The CDR3 extends over 15 amino acids. Germline V gene sequence: CDR1 MGHRA, CDR2 YSYEKL. In nucleotides, the CDR3 is TGCGCCAGCAGCCACAGACAGGGAGTGAATACTGAAGCTTTCTTT. It yields the protein CASSHRQGVNTEAFF.

The V call is TRBV19, the J call TRBJ2-5, with D perhaps being TRBD1 or TRBD2 (5 bases each). Germline V gene sequence: CDR1 LNHDA, CDR2 SQIVND (reference sequence). The V and J ends lost 5 bases and 0 bases respectively, with 10 bases between them. The CDR3 is 14 amino acids. CDR3 nucleotides: TGTGCCAGTAGTCGGGGCAACCACCAAGAGACCCAGTACTTC. This gives the protein CASSRGNHQETQYF.

The gene calls are TRBV19 and TRBJ1-6; D is unresolved. In germline, CDR1 is LNHDA, CDR2 SQIVND (reference sequence). V lost 7 bases to trimming and J lost 11 bases, with 15 bases between them. This CDR3 region has 13 residues. The DNA of the CDR3 is TGTGCCAGTAAGCCCGTCGGGGTGGCACCCCTCCACTTT. This sequence encodes CASKPVGVAPLHF.

V gene TRBV30 combines with J gene TRBJ2-3, with 10 bases aligning to TRBD2. Germline values: CDR1 GTSNPN, CDR2 SVGIG (reference sequence). The CDR3 extends over 16 amino acids. The V segment lost 2 bases and the J segment 3 bases; nucleotides outside the gene matches: 8. CDR3 amino acids: CAWSPRTSGKTDTQYF. The CDR3 bases are TGTGCCTGGAGTCCACGGACTAGCGGAAAGACAGATACGCAGTATTTT.

This chain joins TRBV20-1 and TRBJ2-1; D could derive from TRBD1 or TRBD2 (5 bases each). Germline lookup yields CDR1 DFQATT and CDR2 SNEGSKA (reference sequence). Trimming stripped 3 bases from V and 7 bases from J, with 19 bases between. CDR3 length: 15 residues. CDR3 region: CSASSLGAGHNEQFF. CDR3 nucleotides: TGCAGTGCTAGTTCCCTCGGGGCAGGGCATAATGAGCAGTTCTTC.

The chain carries TRBV19 and TRBJ1-5; no firm D call. Deletions cut 9 bases from V and 0 bases from J, with 15 bases between. This CDR3 has 15 amino acids. Germline V gene lookup returns CDR1 LNHDA and CDR2 SQIVND (reference sequence). This chain's CDR3 is CASNPVAVSNQPQHF. Written as DNA, the CDR3 is TGTGCCAGCAACCCCGTCGCGGTTAGCAATCAGCCCCAGCATTTT.

This chain connects TRBV15 to TRBJ2-1; possibly TRBD1 for D (6 bases). Trimming cost V 5 bases and J 9 bases, with 14 bases left between them. The CDR3 spans 13 residues. The germline V gene encodes CDR1 LNHNV and CDR2 YYDKDF (reference sequence). The CDR3, as DNA: TGTGCCACCAGCGGGAATATAGGGGGTGAGCAGTTCTTC. Translation gives CATSGNIGGEQFF. The whole variable domain, filled in from reference TRBV15 and TRBJ2-1, reads DAMVIQNPRYQVTQFGKPVTLSCSQTLNHNVMYWYQQKSSQAPKLLFHYYDKDFNNEADTPDNFQSRRPNTSFCFLDIRSPGLGDTAMYLCATSGNIGGEQFFGPGTRLTVL.

The rearrangement links TRBV6-2 or TRBV6-3 to TRBJ2-3; the D gene could be TRBD1 or TRBD2 (5 bases each). V dropped 2 bases and J dropped 0 bases, with 27 bases sitting between them. The CDR3 runs to 21 residues. CDR1 is MNHEY and CDR2 is SVGEGT in the germline V gene. CDR3 residues: CASSYRVSGTTAKSSTDTQYF. CDR3 nucleotides: TGTGCCAGCAGTTACCGGGTCTCAGGGACCACAGCGAAGTCTAGCACAGATACGCAGTATTTT.

The chain has TRBV5-8 and TRBJ2-1; D is possibly TRBD1 or TRBD2 (5 bases each). The V end was cut by 0 bases, the J end by 0 bases, with 7 bases between. This CDR3 has 15 residues. Germline V gene sequence: CDR1 SGHTS, CDR2 YDEGEE. CDR3 residues: CASSLEGSSYNEQFF. CDR3 DNA: TGTGCCAGCAGCTTGGAGGGGAGCTCCTACAATGAGCAGTTCTTC.